This T cell receptor (beta chain) comes out of a study of CD8 T cells in ankylosing spondylitis. Whole-study findings and limits: A motif in TCR beta, a set of eight highly homologous variants, appeared characteristic of ankylosing spondylitis blood. In peripheral blood, disease-linked CD8+ clones occurred at relatively low frequencies. Some motif variants were previously reported in reactive arthritis synovial fluid and blood. According to the report, clones linked to the disease were significantly enriched in matched synovial fluid samples taken from ankylosing spondylitis patients.

There are many counts of this clonotype. Antigen: not known. Libraries for TCR beta were made by quantitative 5'-RACE with molecular barcodes. TCRdb called the 5' RACE reads again in MiXCR, with one record for every CDR3 protein. This table has about 460,000 distinct CDR3 sequences, approximately 5.3% appearing once. The length of the CDR3 is 16 residues. Between the trimmed V and J ends, which lost 3 bases and 2 bases, there was a span of 17 bases. Germline loops: CDR1 MNHEY, CDR2 SVGAGI. The sequencing input was blood, either unsorted or a sorted T cell fraction (not recorded which). The chain carries TRBV6-5 and TRBJ2-7; D ambiguous. The TCR originated in a male donor with ankylosing spondylitis. CDR3 nucleotides: TGTGCCAGCAGTTATACCGGAGTGGAACCCCCCTACGAGCAGTACTTC. Its translation: CASSYTGVEPPYEQYF.